This T cell receptor beta chain is from a study of cytomegalovirus exposure and HLA in healthy donors. Study background: There were about 85 million unique TCRs (from HLA-typed donors) in an early data release. Regarding the study as a whole: The authors excluded some V segments, including TRBV6-2 and TRBV6-3, as indistinguishable.

The germline V gene has CDR1 SGHRS and CDR2 YFSETQ. V shed 3 bases and J 4 bases; nucleotides not matched to a gene: 4. This CDR3 has 16 amino acids. Concerning this clone itself: Its antigen is as yet unknown.

Vbeta (60) and Jbeta (13) primers were used in the PCR. Using immunoSEQ multiplex PCR, the repertoire was profiled, and TCRdb retains in-frame clones only, with some absent. The sample holds about 130,000 clones; about 85% are singletons and the top ten take roughly 1.8%. The receptor's source is a boy aged 5-17 years in good health and CMV-seronegative. The rearrangement links TRBV5-1 to TRBJ2-3, with TRBD2 matching 14 bases. Material for sequencing was PBMCs. For the CDR3, the DNA is TGCGCCAGCAGCTCTGGGACTAGCGGGAGCTCAGATACGCAGTATTTT. Its translation: CASSSGTSGSSDTQYF.